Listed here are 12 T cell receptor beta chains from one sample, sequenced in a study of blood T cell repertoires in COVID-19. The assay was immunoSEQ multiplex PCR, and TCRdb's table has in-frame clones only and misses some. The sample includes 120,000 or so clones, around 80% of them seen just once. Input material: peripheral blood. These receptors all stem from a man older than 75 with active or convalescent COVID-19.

The CDR3 sequence: CASSWAGQETQYF. The CDR3 nucleotides read TGTGCCAGTAGTTGGGCAGGGCAAGAGACCCAGTACTTC. V is TRBV19 and J is TRBJ2-5, with a weak D call TRBD1 (5 bases). CDR1 is LNHDA, CDR2 SQIVND, per germline (reference sequence). This CDR3 spans 13 amino acids. V was clipped by 5 bases and J by 2 bases, with 9 bases between them.

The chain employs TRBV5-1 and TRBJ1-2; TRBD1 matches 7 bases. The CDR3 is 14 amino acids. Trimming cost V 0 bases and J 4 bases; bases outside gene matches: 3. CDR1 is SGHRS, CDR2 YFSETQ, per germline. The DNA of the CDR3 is TGCGCCAGCAGCTTGGAGACAGGGACCTATGGCTACACCTTC. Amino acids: CASSLETGTYGYTF. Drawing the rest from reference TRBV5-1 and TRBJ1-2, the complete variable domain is KAGVTQTPRYLIKTRGQQVTLSCSPISGHRSVSWYQQTPGQGLQFLFEYFSETQRNKGNFPGRFSGRQFSNSRSEMNVSTLELGDSALYLCASSLETGTYGYTFGSGTRLTVV.

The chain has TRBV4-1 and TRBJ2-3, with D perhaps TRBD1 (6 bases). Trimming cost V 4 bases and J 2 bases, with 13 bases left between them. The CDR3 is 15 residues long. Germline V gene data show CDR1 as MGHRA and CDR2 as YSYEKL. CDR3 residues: CASSRYGQNTDTQYF. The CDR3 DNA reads TGCGCCAGCAGCCGTTACGGACAGAACACAGATACGCAGTATTTT.

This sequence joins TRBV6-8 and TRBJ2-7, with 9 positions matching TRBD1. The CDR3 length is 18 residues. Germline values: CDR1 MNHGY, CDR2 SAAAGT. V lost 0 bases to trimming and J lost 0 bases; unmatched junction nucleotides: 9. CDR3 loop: CASSYSARDRAGSYEQYF. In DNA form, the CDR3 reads TGTGCCAGCAGTTACTCCGCCCGGGACAGGGCCGGCTCCTACGAGCAGTACTTC.

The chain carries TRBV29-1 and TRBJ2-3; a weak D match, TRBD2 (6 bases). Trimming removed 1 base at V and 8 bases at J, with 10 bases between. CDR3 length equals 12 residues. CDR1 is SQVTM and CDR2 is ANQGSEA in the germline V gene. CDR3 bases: TGCAGCGTTGAAGCGGGGGTTGGTACGCAGTATTTT. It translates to CSVEAGVGTQYF.

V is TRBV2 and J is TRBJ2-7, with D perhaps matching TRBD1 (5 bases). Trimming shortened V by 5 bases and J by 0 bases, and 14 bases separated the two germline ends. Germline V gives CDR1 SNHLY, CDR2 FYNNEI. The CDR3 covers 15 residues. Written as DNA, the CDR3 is TGTGCCAGCAGTCCTCCCGAGACAGTCTCCTACGAGCAGTACTTC. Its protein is CASSPPETVSYEQYF.

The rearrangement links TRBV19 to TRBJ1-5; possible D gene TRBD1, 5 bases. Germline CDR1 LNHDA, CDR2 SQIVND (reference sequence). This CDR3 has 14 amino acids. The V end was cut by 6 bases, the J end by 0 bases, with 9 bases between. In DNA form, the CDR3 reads TGTGCCAGTAGATCAGGGTTTAGCAATCAGCCCCAGCATTTT. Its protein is CASRSGFSNQPQHF.

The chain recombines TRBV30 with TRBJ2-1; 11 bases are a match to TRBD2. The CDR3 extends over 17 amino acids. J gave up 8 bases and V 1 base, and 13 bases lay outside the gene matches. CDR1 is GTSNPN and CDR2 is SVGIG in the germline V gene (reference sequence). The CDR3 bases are TGTGCCTGGAGTGCACGAGCGGGGCTAGCGGGGGGTTATGAGCAGTTCTTC. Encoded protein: CAWSARAGLAGGYEQFF.

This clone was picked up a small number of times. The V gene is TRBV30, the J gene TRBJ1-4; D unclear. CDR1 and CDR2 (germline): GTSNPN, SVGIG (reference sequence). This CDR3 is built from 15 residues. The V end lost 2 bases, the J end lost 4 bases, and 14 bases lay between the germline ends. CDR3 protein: CAWSPPGRLNEKLFF. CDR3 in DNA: TGTGCCTGGAGTCCTCCTGGCAGGCTTAATGAAAAACTGTTTTTT.

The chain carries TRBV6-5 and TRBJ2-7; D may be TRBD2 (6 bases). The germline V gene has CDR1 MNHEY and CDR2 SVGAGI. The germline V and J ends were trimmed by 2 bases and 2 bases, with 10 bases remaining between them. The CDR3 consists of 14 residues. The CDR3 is CASSYGTSPYEQYF. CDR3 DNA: TGTGCCAGCAGTTACGGTACTAGCCCCTACGAGCAGTACTTC.

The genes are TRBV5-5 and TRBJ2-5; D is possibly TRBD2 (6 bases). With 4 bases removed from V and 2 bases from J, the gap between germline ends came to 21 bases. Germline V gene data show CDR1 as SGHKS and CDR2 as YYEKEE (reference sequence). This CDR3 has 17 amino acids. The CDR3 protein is CASSPGLPRFFQETQYF. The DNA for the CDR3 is TGTGCCAGCAGCCCTGGACTACCCAGGTTTTTTCAAGAGACCCAGTACTTC.

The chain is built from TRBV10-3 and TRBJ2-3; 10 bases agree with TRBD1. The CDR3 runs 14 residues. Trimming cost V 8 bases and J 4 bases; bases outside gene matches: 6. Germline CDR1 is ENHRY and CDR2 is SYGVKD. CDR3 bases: TGTGCCATCCGGGGGACAGGGGTTCCAGATACGCAGTATTTT. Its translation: CAIRGTGVPDTQYF.